The 4 T cell receptor beta chains below come from one sample, sequenced in a study of T cell responses to AZD1222 COVID-19 vaccine (dated by TCRdb to the early 2020s). The method behind the library was the immunoSEQ multiplex PCR assay. The table comes from immuneACCESS by way of TCRdb, which keeps in-frame sequences with V and J called. Part of the clones is missing from these tables; in studies checked, under half for an unresolved V gene and the rest for unknown reasons. The sample yields some 130,000 clones; roughly 93% were counted once. In total, the top ten clones hold around 0.99% of the sample. Per the publication, the time point label means: about 28 days (+/-7) after the second vaccine dose. This sample comprised peripheral blood, obtained 28 days after the second AZD1222 dose. The receptors stem from an adult who received the AZD1222 COVID-19 vaccine.

The gene calls are TRBV3-1 (or the pseudogene TRBV3-2) and TRBJ1-1; weak D call: TRBD1 (6 bases). The V gene lost 0 bases and the J gene lost 1 base, with 6 bases spanning the gap. The CDR3 consists of 14 residues. Germline V gives CDR1 LGHDT, CDR2 YNNKEL (reference sequence). CDR3 loop: CASSQEGGNTEAFF. CDR3 sequence (DNA): TGTGCCAGCAGCCAAGAAGGGGGGAACACTGAAGCTTTCTTT.

The V and J genes are TRBV12-3 or TRBV12-4 and TRBJ1-3; D is uncertain. The CDR3 consists of 12 residues. The germline V and J ends were trimmed by 7 bases and 3 bases, with 7 bases remaining between them. CDR3 sequence (DNA): TGTGCCAGCATCATTATTGGAAACACCATATATTTT. Translating it yields CASIIIGNTIYF.

This clone was counted once. The chain combines TRBV6-5 with TRBJ1-4; tentatively, D is TRBD1 (5 bases). Germline V CDR1 and CDR2: MNHEY, SVGAGI. CDR3 length equals 12 residues. Trimming pared 6 bases from V and 5 bases from J, leaving 7 bases between. The CDR3 is CASRGGNEKLFF. The CDR3 bases are TGTGCCAGCAGGGGGGGGAATGAAAAACTGTTTTTT.

CDR3 coding DNA: TGTGCCTGGAGTGCTCTGACAGGGGACACCGGGGAGCTGTTTTTT. Translating it yields CAWSALTGDTGELFF. The J gene is TRBJ2-2, the V gene TRBV30; 8 nucleotides line up with TRBD1. V lost 1 base and J lost 3; bases outside the gene matches: 4. Germline V gene lookup returns CDR1 GTSNPN and CDR2 SVGIG (reference sequence). The CDR3 sequence is 15 residues long.